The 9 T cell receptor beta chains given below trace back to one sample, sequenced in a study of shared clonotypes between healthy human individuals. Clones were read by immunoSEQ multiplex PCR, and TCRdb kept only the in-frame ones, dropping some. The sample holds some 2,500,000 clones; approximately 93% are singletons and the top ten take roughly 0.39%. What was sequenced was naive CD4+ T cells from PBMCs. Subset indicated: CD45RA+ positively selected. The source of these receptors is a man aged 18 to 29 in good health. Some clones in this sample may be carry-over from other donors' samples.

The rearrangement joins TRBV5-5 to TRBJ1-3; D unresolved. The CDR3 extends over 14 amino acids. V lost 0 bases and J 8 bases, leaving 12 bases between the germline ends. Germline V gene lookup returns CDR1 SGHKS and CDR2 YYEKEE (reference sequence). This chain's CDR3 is CASSLGSGSDTIYF. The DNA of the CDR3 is TGTGCCAGCAGCTTGGGATCCGGTTCTGACACCATATATTTT.

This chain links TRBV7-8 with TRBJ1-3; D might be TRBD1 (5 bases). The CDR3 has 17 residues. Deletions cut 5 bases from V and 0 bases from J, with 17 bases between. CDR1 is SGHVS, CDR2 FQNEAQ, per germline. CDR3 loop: CASSANPQGSSGNTIYF. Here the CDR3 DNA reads TGTGCCAGCAGCGCAAATCCCCAGGGTAGCTCTGGAAACACCATATATTTT.

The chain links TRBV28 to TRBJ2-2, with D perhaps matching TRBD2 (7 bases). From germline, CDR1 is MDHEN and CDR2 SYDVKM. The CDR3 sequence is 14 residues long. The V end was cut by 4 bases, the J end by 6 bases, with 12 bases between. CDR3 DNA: TGTGCCAGCAGTTCTCCGCGGGGGCCCGGGGAGCTGTTTTTT. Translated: CASSSPRGPGELFF.

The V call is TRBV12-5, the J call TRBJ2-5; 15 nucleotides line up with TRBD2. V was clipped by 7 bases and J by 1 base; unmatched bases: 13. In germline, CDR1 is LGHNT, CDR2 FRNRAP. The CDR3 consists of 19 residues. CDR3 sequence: CASAPGLAGGALLQETQYF. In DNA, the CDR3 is TGTGCTAGTGCCCCGGGACTAGCGGGAGGTGCCCTACTCCAAGAGACCCAGTACTTC.

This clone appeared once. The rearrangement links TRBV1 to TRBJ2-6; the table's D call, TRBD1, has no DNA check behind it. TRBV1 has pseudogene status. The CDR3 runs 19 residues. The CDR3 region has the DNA TGCACCAGCAGCCGTCTTCTAGGGGCAGGTTCTCGGGGGGCCAACGTCCTGACTTTC. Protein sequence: CTSSRLLGAGSRGANVLTF.

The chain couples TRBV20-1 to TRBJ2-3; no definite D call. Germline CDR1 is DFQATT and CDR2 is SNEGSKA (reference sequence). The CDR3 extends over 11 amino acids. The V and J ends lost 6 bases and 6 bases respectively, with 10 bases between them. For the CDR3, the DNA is TGCAGTGCCCAGTCCATGGATACGCAGTATTTT. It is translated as CSAQSMDTQYF.

The CDR3 here is CASSWGRSGKLFF. CDR3 DNA: TGTGCCAGCAGCTGGGGCAGGTCGGGCAAACTGTTTTTT. The chain combines TRBV11-1 with TRBJ1-4; D perhaps matches TRBD1 (5 bases). V gave up 4 bases and J gave up 11 bases, with 14 bases separating them. The germline gives CDR1 SGHAT, CDR2 FQDESV (reference sequence). This CDR3 region has 13 residues.

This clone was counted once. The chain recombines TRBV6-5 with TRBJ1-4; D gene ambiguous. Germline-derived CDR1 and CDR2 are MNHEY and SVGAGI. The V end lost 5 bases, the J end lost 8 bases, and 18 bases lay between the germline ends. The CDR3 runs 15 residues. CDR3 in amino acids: CASSTFRRGGEKLFF. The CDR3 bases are TGTGCCAGCAGTACATTCCGGCGGGGAGGAGAAAAACTGTTTTTT.

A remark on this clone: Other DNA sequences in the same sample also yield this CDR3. The CDR3 loop is CASSLGVADTQYF. The CDR3 bases are TGCGCCAGCAGCTTGGGTGTAGCAGATACGCAGTATTTT. The rearrangement joins TRBV5-1 to TRBJ2-3; no reliable D call. From germline, CDR1 is SGHRS and CDR2 YFSETQ. V gave up 0 bases and J gave up 4 bases, with 6 bases separating them. This CDR3 region has 13 residues.